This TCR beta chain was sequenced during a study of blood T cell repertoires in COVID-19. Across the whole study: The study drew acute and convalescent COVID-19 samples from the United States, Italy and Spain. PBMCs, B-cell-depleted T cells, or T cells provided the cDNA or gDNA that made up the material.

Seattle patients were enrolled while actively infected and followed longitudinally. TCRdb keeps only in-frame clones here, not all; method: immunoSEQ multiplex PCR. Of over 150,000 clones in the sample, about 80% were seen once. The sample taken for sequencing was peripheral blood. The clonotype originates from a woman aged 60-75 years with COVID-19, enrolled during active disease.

Here the CDR3 DNA reads TGTGCCTGGAGGCTTGGGACAACGACCCATGGCTACACCTTC. Translation: CAWRLGTTTHGYTF. The genes are TRBV30 and TRBJ1-2; a possible D gene is TRBD1 (6 bases). CDR3 length equals 14 residues. V was shortened by 3 bases and J by 6 bases, with 17 bases between the two germline ends. CDR1 is GTSNPN and CDR2 is SVGIG in the germline V gene (reference sequence).